This T cell receptor beta chain was found in a study of T-cell reconstitution after alpha-beta-depleted transplantation in children. Unique molecular identifiers were used in preparing the TCRbeta library. TCRdb re-analysed the PCR reads in MiXCR, keeping a single row per CDR3 protein. The sample yields roughly 500,000 distinct CDR3 sequences, around 16% seen once. The CDR3 is 16 residues long. Germline trimming cut 3 bases from V and 5 bases from J; bases unmatched to any gene: 10. The chain employs TRBV12-3 or TRBV12-4 and TRBJ1-2; 9 bases are a match to TRBD1. This receptor was obtained from a human donor who donated a stem cell graft to a child with acute lymphoblastic leukemia. Sequencing used PBMCs from the stem cell graft donor, obtained from the stem cell graft. CDR3 coding DNA: TGTGCCAGCAGTTTCGACCGGACAGGGGAGAGATATGGCTACACCTTC. This encodes CASSFDRTGERYGYTF.